The rows below give T cell receptor beta chains drawn from one sample of a study of PD-L1 blockade in urothelial cancer. Data came from immunoSEQ multiplex PCR; TCRdb stores just in-frame clones and leaves some out. The sample lists approximately 79,000 clones; 70% to 90% were seen once. The source material was PBMCs, sampled around atezolizumab (anti-PD-L1) treatment. These receptors were obtained from a man in his forties with urothelial cancer. Both conserved end residues are part of each CDR3. The D gene is left open where the match is weak. Expanded clones get a size class; other rows say once, few or many, or leave the size out.

clone_size: NA
d_call: TRBD1
v_call: TRBV6-5
j_call: TRBJ2-2
cdr3_nt: TGTGCCAGCAGTTACTCGGACAGGGGGAACGGGGAGCTGTTTTTT
cdr3_aa: CASSYSDRGNGELFF

clone_size: NA
d_call: NA
v_call: TRBV6-5
j_call: TRBJ2-3
cdr3_nt: TGTGCCAGCAGTTACTCAGGCCGAGGTACGCAGTATTTT
cdr3_aa: CASSYSGRGTQYF

clone_size: NA
d_call: NA
v_call: TRBV19
j_call: TRBJ2-1
cdr3_nt: TGTGCCAGTAGTATAGGTGGCGGGGCCCTCTATGAGCAGTTCTTC
cdr3_aa: CASSIGGGALYEQFF

clone_size: NA
d_call: NA
v_call: TRBV6-6
j_call: TRBJ2-2
cdr3_nt: TGTGCCAGCAGCCTCAGCCAGGCCGGGGAGCTGTTTTTT
cdr3_aa: CASSLSQAGELFF

clone_size: NA
d_call: TRBD2
v_call: TRBV13
j_call: TRBJ2-3
cdr3_nt: TGTGCCAGCAGCTTAGCGGGAGGGGGGCGGAATACGCAGTATTTT
cdr3_aa: CASSLAGGGRNTQYF

clone_size: NA
d_call: TRBD1
v_call: TRBV19
j_call: TRBJ2-1
cdr3_nt: TGTGCCAGTAGTATACTCCACCCCCTACAGGGGGCTAAGAATGAGCAGTTCTTC
cdr3_aa: CASSILHPLQGAKNEQFF

clone_size: NA
d_call: NA
v_call: TRBV5-4
j_call: TRBJ2-3
cdr3_nt: TGTGCCAGCAGCTCCCAGGGCACAGATACGCAGTATTTT
cdr3_aa: CASSSQGTDTQYF

clone_size: few
d_call: TRBD2
v_call: TRBV11-2
j_call: TRBJ2-2
cdr3_nt: TGTGCCAGCAGCTCCTCCGGGACTAGCGGCTCCGGGGAGCTGTTTTTT
cdr3_aa: CASSSSGTSGSGELFF

clone_size: few
d_call: NA
v_call: TRBV29-1
j_call: TRBJ1-1
cdr3_nt: TGCAGCGTTCTAAACTTTCCTGAAGCTTTCTTT
cdr3_aa: CSVLNFPEAFF

clone_size: NA
d_call: NA
v_call: TRBV6-5
j_call: TRBJ1-2
cdr3_nt: TGTGCCAGTAGTTACTCCGAGGGGGGGGGCTACACCTTC
cdr3_aa: CASSYSEGGGYTF

clone_size: NA
d_call: TRBD1
v_call: TRBV27
j_call: TRBJ2-7
cdr3_nt: TGTGCCAGCAGTTACGAGGGACAGGGCTCCTACGAGCAGTACTTC
cdr3_aa: CASSYEGQGSYEQYF

clone_size: NA
d_call: TRBD1
v_call: TRBV5-1
j_call: TRBJ2-7
cdr3_nt: TGCGCCAGCAGTCCAAAGACAGGGTCCTACGAGCAGTACTTC
cdr3_aa: CASSPKTGSYEQYF

clone_size: NA
d_call: NA
v_call: TRBV28
j_call: TRBJ2-7
cdr3_nt: TGTGCCAGCAGTTTTGAACAGGTCCCCTACGAGCAGTACTTC
cdr3_aa: CASSFEQVPYEQYF

clone_size: NA
d_call: TRBD2
v_call: TRBV11-2
j_call: TRBJ2-1
cdr3_nt: TGTGCCAGCAGCCTTATCCCGGGAGGGGCAGGTGAGCAGTTCTTC
cdr3_aa: CASSLIPGGAGEQFF

clone_size: NA
d_call: TRBD2
v_call: TRBV7-2
j_call: TRBJ2-1
cdr3_nt: TGTGCCAGCAGCTTAGGAGGCGGGAGAACTAACAATGAGCAGTTCTTC
cdr3_aa: CASSLGGGRTNNEQFF

clone_size: NA
d_call: TRBD2
v_call: TRBV7-9
j_call: TRBJ2-1
cdr3_nt: TGTGCCAGCAGCAGTGGGACTAGCGGGGCGTTTAACAATGAGCAGTTCTTC
cdr3_aa: CASSSGTSGAFNNEQFF

clone_size: NA
d_call: NA
v_call: TRBV19
j_call: TRBJ2-6
cdr3_nt: TGTGCCAGTAGTATCGTACTCGACTGGGCCAACGTCCTGACTTTC
cdr3_aa: CASSIVLDWANVLTF

clone_size: NA
d_call: NA
v_call: TRBV7-2
j_call: TRBJ2-7
cdr3_nt: TGTGCCAGCAGCCATGATAGGGGGTCGGGCGAGCAGTACTTC
cdr3_aa: CASSHDRGSGEQYF

clone_size: NA
d_call: TRBD1
v_call: TRBV19
j_call: TRBJ2-3
cdr3_nt: TGTGCCAGTACGGACAGGGGGCTGGATACGCAGTATTTT
cdr3_aa: CASTDRGLDTQYF

clone_size: NA
d_call: NA
v_call: TRBV6-6
j_call: TRBJ1-5
cdr3_nt: TGTGCCAGCACGATCGGGGGGGCGAGCAATCAGCCCCAGCATTTT
cdr3_aa: CASTIGGASNQPQHF

clone_size: NA
d_call: NA
v_call: TRBV4-1
j_call: TRBJ2-6
cdr3_nt: TGCGCCAGCAGCCAATCTAGCTCTGGGGCCAACGTCCTGACTTTC
cdr3_aa: CASSQSSSGANVLTF

clone_size: NA
d_call: TRBD2
v_call: TRBV19
j_call: TRBJ2-1
cdr3_nt: TGTGCCAGTAGTATGTGGGCGGGGGGCTACAATGAGCAGTTCTTC
cdr3_aa: CASSMWAGGYNEQFF

clone_size: NA
d_call: NA
v_call: TRBV6-6
j_call: TRBJ2-2
cdr3_nt: TGTGCCAGCAATTCGGCGAACACCGGGGAGCTGTTTTTT
cdr3_aa: CASNSANTGELFF

clone_size: NA
d_call: NA
v_call: TRBV27
j_call: TRBJ1-1
cdr3_nt: TGTGCCAGCGGGTTTCAGGGAGGTGGCAGCGCTGAAGCTTTCTTT
cdr3_aa: CASGFQGGGSAEAFF

clone_size: NA
d_call: NA
v_call: TRBV28
j_call: TRBJ1-2
cdr3_nt: TGTGCCAGCGAGGGAAGGGGGTATAACTATGGCTACACCTTC
cdr3_aa: CASEGRGYNYGYTF

clone_size: NA
d_call: TRBD2
v_call: TRBV4-1
j_call: TRBJ2-7
cdr3_nt: TGCGCCAGCAGCCAAGCTTATCCTTTTTCACTGGGACTAGCGGGAGGGAACGAGCAGTACTTC
cdr3_aa: CASSQAYPFSLGLAGGNEQYF

clone_size: NA
d_call: TRBD2
v_call: TRBV25-1
j_call: TRBJ2-3
cdr3_nt: TGTGCCAGCAGTGTTAATCGGGGGGGCACAGATACGCAGTATTTT
cdr3_aa: CASSVNRGGTDTQYF

clone_size: NA
d_call: NA
v_call: TRBV30
j_call: TRBJ2-1
cdr3_nt: TGTGCCTGGAGTGTATTGGTAGCCCCTAAGCAGTTCTTC
cdr3_aa: CAWSVLVAPKQFF

clone_size: NA
d_call: TRBD2
v_call: TRBV7-9
j_call: TRBJ2-5
cdr3_nt: TGTGCCAGCAGCCTCCCAGCGGGAGGCCTTAACTTC
cdr3_aa: CASSLPAGGLNF

clone_size: NA
d_call: TRBD2
v_call: TRBV28
j_call: TRBJ2-1
cdr3_nt: TGTGCCAGCACCCGACGCGGGAGTACGAATGAGCAGTTCTTC
cdr3_aa: CASTRRGSTNEQFF

clone_size: NA
d_call: TRBD1
v_call: TRBV27
j_call: TRBJ2-4
cdr3_nt: TGTGCCAGCAGACGGATGTTAGGACAGGGACAAAACATTCAGTACTTC
cdr3_aa: CASRRMLGQGQNIQYF

clone_size: NA
d_call: TRBD1
v_call: TRBV4-1
j_call: TRBJ2-1
cdr3_nt: TGCGCCAGCAGCCAACCCACGATGGGACAGGGGCATGAGCAGTTCTTC
cdr3_aa: CASSQPTMGQGHEQFF

clone_size: few
d_call: TRBD1
v_call: TRBV29-1
j_call: TRBJ2-7
cdr3_nt: TGCAGCGTTGAGGTGTCCGGGACAGTGGCCTACGAGCAGTACTTC
cdr3_aa: CSVEVSGTVAYEQYF

clone_size: few
d_call: NA
v_call: TRBV30
j_call: TRBJ2-1
cdr3_nt: TGTGCCTGGAGTGTAAATATCGACAATGAGCAGTTCTTC
cdr3_aa: CAWSVNIDNEQFF

clone_size: NA
d_call: TRBD1
v_call: TRBV9
j_call: TRBJ2-2
cdr3_nt: TGTGCCAGCAGCGCCCGACCAGGGGGAGCCGACACCGGGGAGCTGTTTTTT
cdr3_aa: CASSARPGGADTGELFF

clone_size: NA
d_call: TRBD1
v_call: TRBV28
j_call: TRBJ1-1
cdr3_nt: TGTGCCAGCAGTTGGACCGGGACAGTTGACACTGAAGCTTTCTTT
cdr3_aa: CASSWTGTVDTEAFF

clone_size: NA
d_call: NA
v_call: TRBV30
j_call: TRBJ1-3
cdr3_nt: TGTGCCTGGAGTGGCGACGGAGGTTTGAACACCATATATTTT
cdr3_aa: CAWSGDGGLNTIYF

clone_size: NA
d_call: NA
v_call: TRBV25-1
j_call: TRBJ1-4
cdr3_nt: TGTGCCAGCAGTGCAGGGGCGAATAATGAAAAACTGTTTTTT
cdr3_aa: CASSAGANNEKLFF

clone_size: NA
d_call: TRBD2
v_call: TRBV5-5
j_call: TRBJ2-7
cdr3_nt: TGTGCCAGCAGCTTGGCGGGCGGGAGCTCCTACGAGCAGTACTTC
cdr3_aa: CASSLAGGSSYEQYF

clone_size: NA
d_call: NA
v_call: TRBV27
j_call: TRBJ1-4
cdr3_nt: TGTGCCAGCAGTCCCACAGGGACAACTAATGAAAAACTGTTTTTT
cdr3_aa: CASSPTGTTNEKLFF

clone_size: NA
d_call: TRBD2
v_call: TRBV5-1
j_call: TRBJ2-2
cdr3_nt: TGCGCCAGCAGCTTTAGGCGGGAGGTGAACACCGGGGAGCTGTTTTTT
cdr3_aa: CASSFRREVNTGELFF

clone_size: NA
d_call: TRBD2
v_call: TRBV6-1
j_call: TRBJ2-1
cdr3_nt: TGTGCCAGCAGCGAAGCGGGAGGTCGTGAAAATGAGCAGTTCTTC
cdr3_aa: CASSEAGGRENEQFF